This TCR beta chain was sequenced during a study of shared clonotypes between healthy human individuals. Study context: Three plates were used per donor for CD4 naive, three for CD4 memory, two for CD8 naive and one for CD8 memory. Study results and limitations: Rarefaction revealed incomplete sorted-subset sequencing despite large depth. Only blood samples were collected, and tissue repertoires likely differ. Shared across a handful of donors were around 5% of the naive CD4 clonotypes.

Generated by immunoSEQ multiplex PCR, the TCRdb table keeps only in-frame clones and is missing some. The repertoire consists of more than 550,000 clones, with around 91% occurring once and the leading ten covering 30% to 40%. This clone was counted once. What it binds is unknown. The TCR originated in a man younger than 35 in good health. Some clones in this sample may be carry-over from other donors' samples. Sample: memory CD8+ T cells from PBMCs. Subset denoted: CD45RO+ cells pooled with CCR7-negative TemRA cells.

CDR3 sequence: CASSQIEGKTEAFF. CDR3 nucleotides: TGCGCCAGCAGCCAAATAGAGGGGAAGACTGAAGCTTTCTTT. The chain carries TRBV4-3 and TRBJ1-1; D perhaps matches TRBD1 (5 bases). The CDR3 runs to 14 residues. The germline V and J ends were trimmed by 2 bases and 5 bases, with 12 bases remaining between them. The germline V gene encodes CDR1 LGHNA and CDR2 YSLEER.